These T cell receptor beta chains were read from a single sample in a study of CD8 T cells in Susac syndrome. TCRdb re-analysed the immunoSEQ multiplex PCR reads in MiXCR, keeping a single row per CDR3 protein. The sample contains about 300,000 distinct CDR3 sequences, 90% to 95% of which appear only once. The sample comprised CD4+ T cells from PBMCs. The receptors shown here come from a human donor with multiple sclerosis. Each CDR3 is given without its conserved first and last residue. Expanded clones are given a class, and other clones once, few, many or no size at all.

j_gene,v_gene,abundance,CDR3aa
.,TRBV6-5,.,ASSSPSTETQY
TRBJ2-7,TRBV19,.,ATSGLQTYEQY
TRBJ1-5,TRBV12-3/TRBV12-4,once,ASSFNRGNNQPQH
TRBJ2-3,TRBV12-3/TRBV12-4,.,ASSSHGTSGATDTQY
TRBJ1-1,TRBV12-3/TRBV12-4,once,ASSRDRGSAF
TRBJ2-1,TRBV5-6,.,ASSYANEQF
TRBJ1-2,TRBV19,.,ASSTGQGAVVGGYT
TRBJ2-7,TRBV11-2,.,ASSLESAGSYEQY
TRBJ1-5,TRBV4-3,.,ASSQEPGLPQH
TRBJ2-1,TRBV7-2,.,ASSQLKRGGGGEQF
TRBJ2-7,TRBV7-2,.,ASSFSSGSYEQY
TRBJ1-4,TRBV20-1,.,SAVLITSEKLF
TRBJ2-2,TRBV14,once,ASSQDLGVPGELF
TRBJ2-5,TRBV19,.,ASSDSGALETQY
TRBJ2-1,TRBV20-1,.,SANSRGSSYNEQF
TRBJ1-2,TRBV12-5,.,ASGLASTGTGYT
TRBJ1-2,TRBV11-2,once,ASSLGAGHDGYT
TRBJ2-7,TRBV20-1,.,SARGTVSYEQY
TRBJ2-5,TRBV12-3/TRBV12-4,.,ASSSPVMVTQY
TRBJ1-4,TRBV2,.,ASSLGTGATNEKLF
TRBJ2-1,TRBV20-1,.,SAVQLLNEQF
TRBJ1-4,TRBV7-6,.,ASSRTGYYNEKLF
TRBJ1-5,TRBV6-2/TRBV6-3,.,ASSYPPGASGNQPQH
TRBJ2-5,TRBV11-2,.,ASSSRTSGRAETQY
TRBJ1-4,TRBV4-1,once,ASSQEGVQGARGKLF
TRBJ1-5,TRBV18,.,ASSPGGDQPQH
TRBJ1-1,TRBV27,few,ASSFRGSNTEAF
TRBJ2-7,TRBV29-1,once,SVERDRGGEQY
TRBJ2-7,TRBV7-9,.,ASSITGTGSGEQY
TRBJ1-4,TRBV12-3/TRBV12-4,.,ASSPGVGRMVLYEKLF
TRBJ2-4,TRBV23-1,.,ASSQWPRVNVGRGNIQY
TRBJ2-2,TRBV3-1,.,ASSQALRGGKLF
TRBJ2-5,TRBV6-6,.,ASSAAQQETQY
TRBJ2-7,TRBV27,few,ASSTLPGQSYEQY
TRBJ2-1,TRBV20-1,once,SARYTGTSGVDEQF
TRBJ2-5,TRBV4-2,.,ASSQVDEETQY
TRBJ1-5,TRBV18,.,ASSPEARGKSNQPQH
TRBJ1-5,TRBV5-5,.,ASSLGDRDAQPQH
TRBJ2-3,TRBV24-1,.,ATSDRRGNTDTQY
TRBJ1-2,TRBV18,.,ASSPGIDSYGYT
TRBJ1-1,TRBV14,few,ASSSQDYTEAF